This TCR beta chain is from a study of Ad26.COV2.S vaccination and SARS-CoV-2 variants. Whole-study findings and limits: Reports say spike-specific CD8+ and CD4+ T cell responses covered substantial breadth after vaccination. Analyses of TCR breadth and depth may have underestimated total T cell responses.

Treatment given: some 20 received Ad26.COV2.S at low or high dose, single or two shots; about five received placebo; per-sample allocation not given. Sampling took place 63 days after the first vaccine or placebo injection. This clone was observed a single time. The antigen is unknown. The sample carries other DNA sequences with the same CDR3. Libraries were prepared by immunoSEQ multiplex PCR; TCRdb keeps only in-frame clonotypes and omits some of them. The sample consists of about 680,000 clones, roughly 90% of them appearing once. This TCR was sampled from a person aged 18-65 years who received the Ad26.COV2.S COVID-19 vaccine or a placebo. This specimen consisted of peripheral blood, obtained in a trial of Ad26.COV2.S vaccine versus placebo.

The CDR3 DNA sequence: TGTGCCAGCAGTTTATGGGGCGACGAGCAGTTCTTC. Translation: CASSLWGDEQFF. V and J are TRBV12-3 or TRBV12-4 and TRBJ2-1, with D possibly being TRBD1 (5 bases). Trimming stripped 2 bases from V and 10 bases from J, with 9 bases between. This CDR3 contains 12 residues.